This T cell receptor beta chain was recovered during a study of cytomegalovirus exposure and HLA in healthy donors. CDR3 length equals 15 residues. J lost 0 bases, V lost 0 bases, and 2 bases had no gene match. Germline-derived CDR1 and CDR2 are GTSNPN and SVGIG (reference sequence). This PCR relied on a set of 60 Vbeta primers and 13 Jbeta primers. Clones were read by immunoSEQ multiplex PCR, and TCRdb kept only the in-frame ones, dropping some. The sample carries over 150,000 clones, roughly three quarters recorded once. This TCR was recovered from a male donor in good health and CMV-seropositive. This chain uses TRBV30 with TRBJ2-3; TRBD2 agrees at 8 bases. Sequenced: PBMCs. CDR3 in DNA: TGTGCCTGGAGTGTAGGGACTAGTAGCACAGATACGCAGTATTTT. It yields the protein CAWSVGTSSTDTQYF.